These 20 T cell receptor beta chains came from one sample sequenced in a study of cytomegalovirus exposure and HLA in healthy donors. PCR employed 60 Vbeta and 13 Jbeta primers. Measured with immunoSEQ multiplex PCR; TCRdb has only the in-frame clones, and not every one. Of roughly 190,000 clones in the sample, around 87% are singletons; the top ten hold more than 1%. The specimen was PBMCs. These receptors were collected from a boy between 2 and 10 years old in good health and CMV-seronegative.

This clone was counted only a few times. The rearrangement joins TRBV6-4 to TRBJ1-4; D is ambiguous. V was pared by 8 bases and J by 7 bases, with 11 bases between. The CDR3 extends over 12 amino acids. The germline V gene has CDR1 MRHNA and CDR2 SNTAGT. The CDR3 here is CASWERSEKLFF. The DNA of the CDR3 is TGTGCCAGCTGGGAGCGTTCTGAAAAACTGTTTTTT.

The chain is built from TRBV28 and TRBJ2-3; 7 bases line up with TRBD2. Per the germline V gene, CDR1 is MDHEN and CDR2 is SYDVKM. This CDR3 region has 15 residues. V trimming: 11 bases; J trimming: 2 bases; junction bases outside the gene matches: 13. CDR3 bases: TGTGCCCCTAGGCGGGGGTGGGGGGTCACAGATACGCAGTATTTT. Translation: CAPRRGWGVTDTQYF.

The CDR3: CASSPTPRDRGTGNTIYF. The CDR3 DNA reads as TGCGCCAGCAGCCCCACACCCAGGGACAGAGGTACTGGAAACACCATATATTTT. The chain has TRBV4-1 and TRBJ1-3, with 7 bases lining up with TRBD1. Losses at the gene ends were 4 bases for V and 2 bases for J; bases not matched to a gene: 14. Germline V CDR1 and CDR2: MGHRA, YSYEKL. This CDR3 comprises 18 residues.

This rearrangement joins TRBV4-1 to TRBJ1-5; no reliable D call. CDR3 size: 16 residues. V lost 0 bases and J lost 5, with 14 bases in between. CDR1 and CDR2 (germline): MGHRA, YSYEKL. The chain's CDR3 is CASSQEGARWDQPQHF. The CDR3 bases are TGCGCCAGCAGCCAAGAGGGAGCCCGATGGGATCAGCCCCAGCATTTT.

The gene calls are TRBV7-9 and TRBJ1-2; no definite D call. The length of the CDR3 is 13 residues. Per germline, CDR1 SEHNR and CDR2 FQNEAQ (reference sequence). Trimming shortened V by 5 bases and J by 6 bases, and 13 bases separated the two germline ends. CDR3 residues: CASSLGLLDGYTF. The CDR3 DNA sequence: TGTGCCAGCAGCCTTGGACTCCTAGATGGCTACACCTTC. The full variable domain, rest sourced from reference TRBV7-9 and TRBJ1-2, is DTGVSQNPRHKITKRGQNVTFRCDPISEHNRLYWYRQTLGQGPEFLTYFQNEAQLEKSRLLSDRFSAERPKGSFSTLEIQRTEQGDSAMYLCASSLGLLDGYTFGSGTRLTVV.

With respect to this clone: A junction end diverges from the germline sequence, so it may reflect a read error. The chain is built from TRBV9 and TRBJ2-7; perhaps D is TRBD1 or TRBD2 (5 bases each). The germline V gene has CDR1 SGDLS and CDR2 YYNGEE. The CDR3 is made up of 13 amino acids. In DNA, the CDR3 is TGTGCCAGCGGCGTAGAGGGGATGAGGGAGCAGTACTTC. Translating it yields CASGVEGMREQYF.

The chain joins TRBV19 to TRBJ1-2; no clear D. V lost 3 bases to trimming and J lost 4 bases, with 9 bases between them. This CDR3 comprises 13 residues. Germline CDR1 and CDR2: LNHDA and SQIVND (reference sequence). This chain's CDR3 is CASSIRLGYGYTF. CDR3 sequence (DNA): TGTGCCAGTAGTATCAGGCTGGGCTATGGCTACACCTTC.

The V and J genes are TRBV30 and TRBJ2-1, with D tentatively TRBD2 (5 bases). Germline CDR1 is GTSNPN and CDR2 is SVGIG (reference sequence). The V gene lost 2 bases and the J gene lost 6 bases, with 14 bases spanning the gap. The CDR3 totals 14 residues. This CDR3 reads CAWSTNPRGNEQFF. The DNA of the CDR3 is TGTGCCTGGAGTACTAACCCTCGGGGCAATGAGCAGTTCTTC.

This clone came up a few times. The CDR3 coding sequence is TGCGCCAGCAGCGGCAGTGGACTAAGATCCTACGAGCAGTACTTC. Protein: CASSGSGLRSYEQYF. The chain recombines TRBV5-1 with TRBJ2-7; weak D call: TRBD2 (6 bases). Germline CDR1 SGHRS, CDR2 YFSETQ. V was trimmed by 4 bases and J by 1 base, leaving 15 bases between them. The CDR3 runs 15 residues. Variable domain in full (rest from reference TRBV5-1 and TRBJ2-7): KAGVTQTPRYLIKTRGQQVTLSCSPISGHRSVSWYQQTPGQGLQFLFEYFSETQRNKGNFPGRFSGRQFSNSRSEMNVSTLELGDSALYLCASSGSGLRSYEQYFGPGTRLTVT.

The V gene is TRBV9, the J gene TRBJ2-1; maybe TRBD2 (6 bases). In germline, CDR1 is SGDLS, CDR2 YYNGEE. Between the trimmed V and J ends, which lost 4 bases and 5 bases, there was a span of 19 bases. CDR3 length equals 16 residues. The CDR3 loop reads CASSPEGGIGHNEQFF. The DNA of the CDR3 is TGTGCCAGCAGCCCCGAGGGCGGGATCGGTCACAATGAGCAGTTCTTC.

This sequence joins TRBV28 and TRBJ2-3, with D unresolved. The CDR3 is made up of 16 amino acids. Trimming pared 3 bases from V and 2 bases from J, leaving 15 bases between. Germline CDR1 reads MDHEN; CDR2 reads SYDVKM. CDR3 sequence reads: CASSFSQLTNTDTQYF. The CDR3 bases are TGTGCCAGCAGTTTTTCCCAACTTACCAACACAGATACGCAGTATTTT.

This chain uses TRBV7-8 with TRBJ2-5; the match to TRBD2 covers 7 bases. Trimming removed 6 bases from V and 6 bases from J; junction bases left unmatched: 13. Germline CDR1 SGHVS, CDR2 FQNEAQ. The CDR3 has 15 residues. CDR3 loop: CASREGLRVPQTQYF. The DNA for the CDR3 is TGTGCCAGCAGGGAGGGACTACGGGTTCCGCAGACCCAGTACTTC.

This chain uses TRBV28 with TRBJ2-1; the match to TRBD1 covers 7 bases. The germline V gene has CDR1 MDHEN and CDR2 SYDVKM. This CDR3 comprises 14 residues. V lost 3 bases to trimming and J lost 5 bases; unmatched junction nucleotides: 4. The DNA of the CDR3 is TGTGCCAGCAGTTTGGTAGGGGGCAACAATGAGCAGTTCTTC. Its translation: CASSLVGGNNEQFF.

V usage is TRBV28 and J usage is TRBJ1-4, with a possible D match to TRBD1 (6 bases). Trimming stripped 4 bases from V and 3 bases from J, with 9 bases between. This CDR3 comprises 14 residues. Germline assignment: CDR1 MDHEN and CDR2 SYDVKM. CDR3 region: CASSSRQANEKLFF. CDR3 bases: TGTGCCAGCAGTTCCCGACAGGCTAATGAAAAACTGTTTTTT. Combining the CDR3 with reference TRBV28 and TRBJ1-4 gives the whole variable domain DVKVTQSSRYLVKRTGEKVFLECVQDMDHENMFWYRQDPGLGLRLIYFSYDVKMKEKGDIPEGYSVSREKKERFSLILESASTNQTSMYLCASSSRQANEKLFFGSGTQLSVL.

For the CDR3, the DNA is TGTGCCAGCAGTGAACTGACAGGGAATCCGTTTAGCGAGCAGTTCTTC. It translates to CASSELTGNPFSEQFF. V gene TRBV6-1 combines with J gene TRBJ2-1, with 7 nucleotides matching TRBD1. The germline V gene encodes CDR1 MNHNS and CDR2 SASEGT. The CDR3 runs to 16 residues. With 2 bases clipped from V and 10 bases from J, the junction kept 14 bases outside the gene matches.

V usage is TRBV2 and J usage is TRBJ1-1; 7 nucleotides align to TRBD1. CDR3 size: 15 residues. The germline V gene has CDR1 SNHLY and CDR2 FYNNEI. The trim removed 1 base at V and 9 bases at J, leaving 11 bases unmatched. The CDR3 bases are TGTGCCAGCAGTGAAGTAGAGGGGGCCGGTAGGAAAGCTTTCTTT. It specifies CASSEVEGAGRKAFF.

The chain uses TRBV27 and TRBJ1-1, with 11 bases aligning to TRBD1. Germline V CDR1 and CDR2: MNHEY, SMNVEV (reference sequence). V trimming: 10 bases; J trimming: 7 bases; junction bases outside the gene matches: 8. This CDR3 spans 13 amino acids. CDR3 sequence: CATTGQGDREAFF. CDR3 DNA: TGTGCCACCACGGGACAGGGGGACCGTGAAGCTTTCTTT.

CDR3: CASSAGQGAETQYF. The CDR3 DNA sequence: TGTGCCAGCTCAGCGGGACAGGGAGCAGAGACCCAGTACTTC. The rearrangement joins TRBV18 to TRBJ2-5, with 9 bases that match TRBD1. The germline V gene encodes CDR1 KGHSH and CDR2 LQKENI. V lost 5 bases and J lost 4; bases outside the gene matches: 5. The CDR3 is 14 amino acids.

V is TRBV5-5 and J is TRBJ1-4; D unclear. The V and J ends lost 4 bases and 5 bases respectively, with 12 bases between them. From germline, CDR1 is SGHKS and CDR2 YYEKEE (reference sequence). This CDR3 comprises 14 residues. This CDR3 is CASSPLVGNEKLFF. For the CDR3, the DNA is TGTGCCAGCAGCCCCCTCGTCGGGAATGAAAAACTGTTTTTT.

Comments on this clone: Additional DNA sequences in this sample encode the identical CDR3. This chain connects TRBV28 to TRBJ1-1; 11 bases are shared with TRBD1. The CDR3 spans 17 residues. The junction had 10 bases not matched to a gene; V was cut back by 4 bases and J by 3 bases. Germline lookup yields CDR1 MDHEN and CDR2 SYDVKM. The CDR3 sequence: CASSSPRTGGVYTEAFF. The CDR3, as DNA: TGTGCCAGCAGTTCGCCACGGACAGGGGGCGTCTACACTGAAGCTTTCTTT.